These 27 T cell receptor beta chains share one sample of origin, sequenced in a study of cytomegalovirus exposure and HLA in healthy donors. PCR was performed using 60 Vbeta and 13 Jbeta primers. The protocol was immunoSEQ multiplex PCR, while the TCRdb copy is restricted to in-frame clones and leaves out a portion. The table lists around 80,000 clones, about 9.5% of them singletons. Material for sequencing was PBMCs. These TCRs come from a man aged 60 to 75 in good health and CMV-seropositive.

The gene calls are TRBV19 and TRBJ2-2, with TRBD1 matching 8 bases. V was pared by 1 base and J by 1 base, with 5 bases of the junction left unmatched. Germline lookup yields CDR1 LNHDA and CDR2 SQIVND (reference sequence). The CDR3 consists of 17 residues. The CDR3 spells CASSIGKDRGNTGELFF. In DNA form, the CDR3 reads TGTGCCAGTAGTATAGGAAAAGACAGGGGGAACACCGGGGAGCTGTTTTTT.

This clone was detected a few times. The chain is built from TRBV2 and TRBJ2-5; 8 bases agree with TRBD1. Unmatched junction bases numbered 6, after V lost 4 bases and J lost 5 bases. This CDR3 has 14 amino acids. The germline CDR1 and CDR2 sequences are SNHLY and FYNNEI. The CDR3 DNA reads TGTGCCAGCAGTGGACAGGGGACGGGGGAGACCCAGTACTTC. This codes for CASSGQGTGETQYF. The variable domain in full, with the rest retrieved from reference TRBV2 and TRBJ2-5, is EPEVTQTPSHQVTQMGQEVILRCVPISNHLYFYWYRQILGQKVEFLVSFYNNEISEKSEIFDDQFSVERPDGSNFTLKIRSTKLEDSAMYFCASSGQGTGETQYFGPGTRLLVL.

The rearrangement uses TRBV4-2 and TRBJ2-1, with 12 nucleotides matching TRBD2. With V trimmed by 0 bases and J by 9 bases, 12 bases remained unmatched. CDR1 and CDR2 (germline): LGHNA, YNFKEQ. This CDR3 spans 18 amino acids. CDR3 loop: CASSQDLGLAGGPSEQFF. DNA for the CDR3: TGTGCCAGCAGCCAAGATCTGGGGCTAGCGGGAGGGCCTAGTGAGCAGTTCTTC.

The rearrangement links TRBV7-9 to TRBJ2-3; TRBD2 matches at 7 bases. Germline CDR1 reads SEHNR; CDR2 reads FQNEAQ (reference sequence). J gave up 4 bases and V 4 bases, and 5 bases lay outside the gene matches. The CDR3 is 14 amino acids. The CDR3 DNA reads TGTGCCAGCAGCTGGGCGGGGGACTCAGATACGCAGTATTTT. Amino acids: CASSWAGDSDTQYF.

This clone was found a few times. The chain employs TRBV5-1 and TRBJ2-1; 10 positions agree with TRBD1. Germline V gene sequence: CDR1 SGHRS, CDR2 YFSETQ. The CDR3 extends over 15 amino acids. The V and J ends lost 2 bases and 4 bases, in that order; junction bases with no gene match: 3. CDR3 region: CASSFAGQGYNEQFF. CDR3 bases: TGCGCCAGCAGCTTTGCGGGACAGGGGTACAATGAGCAGTTCTTC.

The chain links TRBV10-3 to TRBJ1-5; possibly TRBD1 for D (6 bases). The V gene lost 6 bases and the J gene lost 0 bases, with 12 bases spanning the gap. The CDR3 has 15 residues. CDR1 and CDR2 from the germline V gene are ENHRY and SYGVKD. CDR3 amino acids: CAISPTGNSNQPQHF. The CDR3 DNA reads as TGTGCCATCAGCCCGACAGGAAATAGCAATCAGCCCCAGCATTTT.

This clone was counted many times. This chain links TRBV28 with TRBJ1-1; no definite D call. Looked up from germline, CDR1 is MDHEN and CDR2 is SYDVKM. The V end lost 2 bases, the J end lost 0 bases, and 7 bases lay between the germline ends. The CDR3 extends over 14 amino acids. This chain's CDR3 is CASSLGLMNTEAFF. DNA of the CDR3: TGTGCCAGCAGTTTAGGCCTCATGAACACTGAAGCTTTCTTT.

V is TRBV10-2 and J is TRBJ1-2; possible D gene TRBD1, 5 bases. The V gene's germline CDR1 is WSHSY and CDR2 SAAADI. Trimming stripped 4 bases from V and 4 bases from J, with 13 bases between. This CDR3 is built from 14 residues. Here the CDR3 reads CASSADRDPYGYTF. The CDR3 nucleotides are TGCGCCAGCAGTGCTGACAGAGACCCCTATGGCTACACCTTC.

The gene calls are TRBV19 and TRBJ2-1; 7 nucleotides match TRBD2. This CDR3 region has 14 residues. V was pared by 5 bases and J by 9 bases, with 10 bases of the junction left unmatched. Germline CDR1 and CDR2: LNHDA and SQIVND (reference sequence). The CDR3 is CASSLTGGPAEQFF. The CDR3 bases are TGTGCCAGTAGTTTGACGGGAGGACCTGCTGAGCAGTTCTTC.

The chain links TRBV28 to TRBJ1-5, with 7 bases matching TRBD1. The CDR3 has 13 amino acids. Per the germline V gene, CDR1 is MDHEN and CDR2 is SYDVKM. Trimming took 4 bases from V and 13 from J; bases not matched to a gene: 10. In nucleotides, the CDR3 is TGTGCCAGCAGTTCCCCGGACAGGTCCAATCAGCATTTT. It yields the protein CASSSPDRSNQHF.

The CDR3 loop reads CASSSSDSANSNQPQHF. The CDR3 DNA reads TGTGCCAGCAGCTCTTCGGACAGCGCTAATAGCAATCAGCCCCAGCATTTT. J is TRBJ1-5 and V is TRBV5-5, with D maybe TRBD1 (6 bases). The germline V gene has CDR1 SGHKS and CDR2 YYEKEE (reference sequence). V shed 3 bases and J shed 0 bases, with 16 bases lying between them. This CDR3 has 17 residues.

This chain connects TRBV30 to TRBJ2-2; weak D call: TRBD2 (6 bases). Trimming shortened V by 8 bases and J by 5 bases, and 21 bases separated the two germline ends. The CDR3 extends over 15 amino acids. Germline V gene sequence: CDR1 GTSNPN, CDR2 SVGIG (reference sequence). CDR3 DNA sequence: TGTGCCCACCTAGGCCGGGACTTTGGGACCGGGGAGCTGTTTTTT. Its protein product is CAHLGRDFGTGELFF.

The gene calls are TRBV27 and TRBJ2-7; D is unresolved. The CDR3 is 13 amino acids. Trimming cost V 3 bases and J 2 bases, with 8 bases left between them. Germline lookup yields CDR1 MNHEY and CDR2 SMNVEV (reference sequence). The chain's CDR3 is CASSFRQAYEQYF. The CDR3 DNA follows: TGTGCCAGCAGTTTCCGACAAGCCTACGAGCAGTACTTC.

The chain joins TRBV9 to TRBJ1-1; TRBD1 is a possible D gene (5 bases). This CDR3 spans 14 amino acids. The germline V gene has CDR1 SGDLS and CDR2 YYNGEE. V shed 3 bases and J shed 0 bases, with 9 bases lying between them. The DNA of the CDR3 is TGTGCCAGCAGCGCGGACATAATGAACACTGAAGCTTTCTTT. It encodes CASSADIMNTEAFF.

This clone showed up just a few times. This chain joins TRBV19 and TRBJ1-5, with D unclear. The CDR3 totals 14 residues. With 3 bases removed from V and 3 bases from J, the gap between germline ends came to 9 bases. Germline V lookup: CDR1 LNHDA, CDR2 SQIVND (reference sequence). CDR3 sequence reads: CASSMEDNNQPQHF. The CDR3 coding sequence is TGTGCCAGTAGTATGGAAGACAACAATCAGCCCCAGCATTTT.

The gene calls are TRBV29-1 and TRBJ2-7; a possible D gene is TRBD1 (6 bases). V was trimmed by 6 bases and J by 5 bases, leaving 14 bases between them. Germline V lookup: CDR1 SQVTM, CDR2 ANQGSEA. The CDR3 spans 12 residues. Here the CDR3 reads CSVGTSGHEQYF. The CDR3 DNA sequence: TGCAGCGTAGGGACATCCGGCCACGAGCAGTACTTC.

Only a few counts were recorded for this clone. The V call is TRBV2, the J call TRBJ2-2; D possibly corresponds to TRBD1 (6 bases). Germline V gene lookup returns CDR1 SNHLY and CDR2 FYNNEI. V dropped 5 bases and J dropped 2 bases, with 12 bases sitting between them. This CDR3 is 15 amino acids long. The CDR3 sequence: CASSPDSTNTGELFF. The CDR3 bases are TGTGCCAGCAGTCCGGACAGTACTAACACCGGGGAGCTGTTTTTT.

This clone came up a few times. Mismatch with germline at one junction end may stem from a read error. The chain combines TRBV7-7 with TRBJ2-3; D gene unclear. This CDR3 is 13 amino acids long. Germline V CDR1 and CDR2: SSHAT, FNYEAQ (reference sequence). The CDR3 DNA follows: TGTGCTAGCAGCTTAAGCCTCGCAGATACGCAGTATTTT. Protein sequence: CASSLSLADTQYF.

Written as DNA, the CDR3 is TGTGCCAGCAGCGTGACGAGCGGTAATGAAAAACTGTTTTTT. Amino acids: CASSVTSGNEKLFF. The V call is TRBV9, the J call TRBJ1-4; no clear D gene. The CDR3 extends over 14 amino acids. V shed 2 bases and J shed 4 bases, with 9 bases lying between them. Germline CDR1 and CDR2: SGDLS and YYNGEE. Complete variable domain (other parts from reference TRBV9 and TRBJ1-4): DSGVTQTPKHLITATGQRVTLRCSPRSGDLSVYWYQQSLDQGLQFLIQYYNGEERAKGNILERFSAQQFPDLHSELNLSSLELGDSALYFCASSVTSGNEKLFFGSGTQLSVL.

This clone turned up a few times. As DNA, the CDR3 is TGTGCCAGTAGTCCCGCGGGCCGCACAGATACGCAGTATTTT. It encodes CASSPAGRTDTQYF. The V and J genes are TRBV19 and TRBJ2-3; tentatively, D is TRBD2 (5 bases). This CDR3 is built from 14 residues. Trimming took 5 bases from V and 1 from J, leaving 10 bases between them. The germline V gene has CDR1 LNHDA and CDR2 SQIVND (reference sequence).

In its sample, this clone was seen a few times. Other DNA sequences in the sample encode the same CDR3. The DNA for the CDR3 is TGTGCCAGCAGTTACTCAGGGACAGATTCACCCCTCCACTTT. This translates into CASSYSGTDSPLHF. The J gene is TRBJ1-6, the V gene TRBV6-6, with 7 bases that match TRBD1. CDR1 and CDR2 from the germline V gene are MNHNY and SVGAGI (reference sequence). The CDR3 has 14 residues. The V gene end was trimmed by 0 bases and the J gene end by 8 bases; junction bases not matched to a gene: 1.

The chain employs TRBV6-5 and TRBJ2-7; perhaps TRBD1 as D (5 bases). Per the germline V gene, CDR1 is MNHEY and CDR2 is SVGAGI. The CDR3 totals 13 residues. Trimming removed 11 bases at V and 2 bases at J, with 16 bases between. The CDR3 loop reads CASQDPGTYEQYF. The DNA for the CDR3 is TGTGCCTCACAAGATCCAGGGACCTACGAGCAGTACTTC.

This clone was detected a few times. An end of the junction does not agree with germline; a read error may underlie this. V gene TRBV19 combines with J gene TRBJ1-1, with 8 bases matching TRBD1. The CDR3 has 15 residues. Per germline, CDR1 LNHDA and CDR2 SQIVND (reference sequence). The DNA for the CDR3 is TGTGCCAGTAGCGACGCAGGGGGCTCGAACACTGAGGCTTTCTTT. Its translation is CASSDAGGSNTEAFF.

A few counts support this clone. The chain has TRBV29-1 and TRBJ2-3; a possible D gene is TRBD1 (5 bases). V lost 6 bases and J lost 4, with 11 bases in between. The CDR3 is made up of 12 amino acids. Germline values: CDR1 SQVTM, CDR2 ANQGSEA. The CDR3 loop reads CSVVGAADTQYF. The CDR3 region has the DNA TGCAGCGTGGTAGGGGCGGCAGATACGCAGTATTTT.

This clone was observed a few times. This chain uses TRBV27 with TRBJ2-1; D is unresolved. This CDR3 is 15 amino acids long. Germline CDR1 and CDR2: MNHEY and SMNVEV (reference sequence). Between the trimmed V and J ends, which lost 5 bases and 0 bases, there was a span of 11 bases. CDR3 residues: CASSPATSSYNEQFF. The DNA for the CDR3 is TGTGCCAGCAGTCCAGCGACCAGCTCCTACAATGAGCAGTTCTTC.

The table lists this clone with a few counts. The chain combines TRBV9 with TRBJ2-3; D remains ambiguous. The CDR3 consists of 12 residues. Germline V CDR1 and CDR2: SGDLS, YYNGEE. Between the trimmed V and J ends, which lost 0 bases and 6 bases, there was a span of 5 bases. The CDR3 DNA reads as TGTGCCAGCAGCGTAGCCGGGGATACGCAGTATTTT. Encoded protein: CASSVAGDTQYF.

V usage is TRBV6-1 and J usage is TRBJ2-7; 9 bases agree with TRBD1. The CDR3 totals 13 residues. V dropped 6 bases and J dropped 3; count of bases not matched to a gene: 3. The V gene's germline CDR1 is MNHNS and CDR2 SASEGT. CDR3 coding DNA: TGTGCCAGCAGAACAGGGGGCAGCTACGAGCAGTACGTC. Encoded protein: CASRTGGSYEQYV.